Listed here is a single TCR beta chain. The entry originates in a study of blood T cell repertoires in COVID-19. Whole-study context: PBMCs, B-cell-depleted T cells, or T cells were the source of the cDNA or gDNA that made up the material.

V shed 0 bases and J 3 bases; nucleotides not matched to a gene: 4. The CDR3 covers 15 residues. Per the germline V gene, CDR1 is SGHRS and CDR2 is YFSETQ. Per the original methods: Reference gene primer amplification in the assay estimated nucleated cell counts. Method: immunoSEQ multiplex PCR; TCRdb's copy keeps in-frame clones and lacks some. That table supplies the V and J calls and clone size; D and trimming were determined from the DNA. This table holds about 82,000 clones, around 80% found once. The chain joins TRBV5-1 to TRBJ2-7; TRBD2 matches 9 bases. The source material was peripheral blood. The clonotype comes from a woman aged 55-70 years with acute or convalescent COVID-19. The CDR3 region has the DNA TGCGCCAGCAGCTTGGAGCTAGCGGGGTTCTACGAGCAGTACTTC. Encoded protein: CASSLELAGFYEQYF. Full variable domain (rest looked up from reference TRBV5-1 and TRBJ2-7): KAGVTQTPRYLIKTRGQQVTLSCSPISGHRSVSWYQQTPGQGLQFLFEYFSETQRNKGNFPGRFSGRQFSNSRSEMNVSTLELGDSALYLCASSLELAGFYEQYFGPGTRLTVT.